A selection of T cell receptor beta chains follows, all from one sample in a study of PD-1 blockade in classical Hodgkin lymphoma. Assay used: immunoSEQ multiplex PCR; TCRdb lists only in-frame clones, some missing. The sample carries about 24,000 clones, roughly 80% recorded once. Specimen: peripheral blood mononuclear cells (PBMCs), collected before the fourth cycle of nivolumab. Source of these receptors: a human donor with classical Hodgkin lymphoma. The CDR3 runs from the conserved cysteine through the conserved F or W. D genes are given only for firm matches. Some rows mark clone size as missing; the rest say once, few, many or name a class of expanded clone.

CDR3nt	CDR3aa	d_gene	v_gene	j_gene	abundance
TGTGCCAGCAGTGACACAGGGTTTAGCTACGAGCAGTACTTC	CASSDTGFSYEQYF	.	TRBV6-1	TRBJ2-7	.
TGCGCCAGCAGTGAGTCGAAGTCAGGGGGACTCCGTCAGCCCCAGCATTTT	CASSESKSGGLRQPQHF	TRBD1	TRBV10-1	TRBJ1-5	few
TGTGCCACCAGCTCCTCTGGACTTGGTCGGAGGGACCAGCCCCAGCATTTT	CATSSSGLGRRDQPQHF	.	TRBV15	TRBJ1-5	.
TGTGCCAGCAGCTTAACAGGGGGGAGAGATACGCAGTATTTT	CASSLTGGRDTQYF	TRBD1	TRBV7-9	TRBJ2-3	.
TGTGCCAGCAGTGGAGCACAGGGGATCACTGAAGCTTTCTTT	CASSGAQGITEAFF	TRBD1	TRBV6-1	TRBJ1-1	.
TGTGCCAGTAGTTTCGGGACAGGGAAGGGTCAAGAGACCCAGTACTTC	CASSFGTGKGQETQYF	TRBD1	TRBV19	TRBJ2-5	once
TGTGCCAGCTCACTGGGTCAGGACTACGAGCAGTACTTC	CASSLGQDYEQYF	.	TRBV18	TRBJ2-7	.
TGCGCCAGCGGTGCGGGGGGCTTCGATGAAAAACTGTTTTTT	CASGAGGFDEKLFF	.	TRBV5-1	TRBJ1-4	few
TGCAGCGTTAAATCCGGGACCCTGGCCTACGAGCAGTACTTC	CSVKSGTLAYEQYF	.	TRBV29-1	TRBJ2-7	many
TGTGCCAGCAGCCAAGGGACTAGCGGGCAAAATTACAATGAGCAGTTCTTC	CASSQGTSGQNYNEQFF	TRBD2	TRBV4-2	TRBJ2-1	.
TGTGCCAGTAGCCATCTGGGGGCCCGACCCTACGAGCAGTACTTC	CASSHLGARPYEQYF	.	TRBV19	TRBJ2-7	.
TGTGCCAGCACGATGCAAGAGACCCAGTACTTC	CASTMQETQYF	.	TRBV2	TRBJ2-5	.
TGTGCCAGCAGCGCTACTAGCAAACGGACCCCCTACGAGCAGTACTTC	CASSATSKRTPYEQYF	.	TRBV9	TRBJ2-7	.